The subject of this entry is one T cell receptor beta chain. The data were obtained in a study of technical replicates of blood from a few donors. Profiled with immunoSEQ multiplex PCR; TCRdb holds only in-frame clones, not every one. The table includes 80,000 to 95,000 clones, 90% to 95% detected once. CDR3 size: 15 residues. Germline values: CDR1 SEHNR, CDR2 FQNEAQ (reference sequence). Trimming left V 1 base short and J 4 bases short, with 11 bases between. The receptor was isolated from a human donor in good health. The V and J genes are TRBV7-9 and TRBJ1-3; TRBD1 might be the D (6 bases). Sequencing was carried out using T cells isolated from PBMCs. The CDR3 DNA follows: TGTGCCAGCAGCTTAGTAAGGACAGCCGGAAACACCATATATTTT. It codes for CASSLVRTAGNTIYF.